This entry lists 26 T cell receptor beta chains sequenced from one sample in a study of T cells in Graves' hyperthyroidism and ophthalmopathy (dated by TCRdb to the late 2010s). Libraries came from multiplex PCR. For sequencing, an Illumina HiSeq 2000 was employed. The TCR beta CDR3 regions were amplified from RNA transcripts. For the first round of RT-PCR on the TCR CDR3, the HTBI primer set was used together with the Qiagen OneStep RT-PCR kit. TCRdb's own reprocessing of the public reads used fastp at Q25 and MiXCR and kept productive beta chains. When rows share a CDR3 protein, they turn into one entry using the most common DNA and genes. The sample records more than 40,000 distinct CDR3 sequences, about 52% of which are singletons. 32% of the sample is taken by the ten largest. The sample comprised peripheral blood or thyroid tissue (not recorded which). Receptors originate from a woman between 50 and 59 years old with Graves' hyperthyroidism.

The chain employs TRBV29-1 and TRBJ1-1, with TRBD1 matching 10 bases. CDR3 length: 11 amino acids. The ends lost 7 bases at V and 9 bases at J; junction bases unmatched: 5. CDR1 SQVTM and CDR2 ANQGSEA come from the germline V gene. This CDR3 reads CSAGDRGQAFF. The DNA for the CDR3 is TGCAGCGCTGGTGACAGGGGGCAAGCTTTCTTT.

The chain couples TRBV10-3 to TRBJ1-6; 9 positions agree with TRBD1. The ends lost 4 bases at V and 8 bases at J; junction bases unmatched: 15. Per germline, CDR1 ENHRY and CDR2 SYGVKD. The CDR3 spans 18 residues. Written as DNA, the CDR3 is TGTGCCATCAGTGGCAGACCGGGACAGGGAGGTTTTTATTCACCCCTCCACTTT. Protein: CAISGRPGQGGFYSPLHF.

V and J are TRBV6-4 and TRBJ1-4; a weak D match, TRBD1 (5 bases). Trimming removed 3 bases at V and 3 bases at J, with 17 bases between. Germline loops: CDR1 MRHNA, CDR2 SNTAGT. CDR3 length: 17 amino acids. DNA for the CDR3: TGTGCCAGCAGTGATCGCTGGGGCACTGAAGCTAATGAAAAACTGTTTTTT. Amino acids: CASSDRWGTEANEKLFF.

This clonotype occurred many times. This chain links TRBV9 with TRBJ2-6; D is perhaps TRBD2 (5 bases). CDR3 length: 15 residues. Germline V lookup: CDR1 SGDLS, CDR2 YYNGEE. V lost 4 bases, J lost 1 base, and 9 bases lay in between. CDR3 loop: CASSRRGSGANVLTF. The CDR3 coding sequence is TGTGCCAGCAGCAGACGGGGATCTGGGGCCAACGTCCTGACTTTC.

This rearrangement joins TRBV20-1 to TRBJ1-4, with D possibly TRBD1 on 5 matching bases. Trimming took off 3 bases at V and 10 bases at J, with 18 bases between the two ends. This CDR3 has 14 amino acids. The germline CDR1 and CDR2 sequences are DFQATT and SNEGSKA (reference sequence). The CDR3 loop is CSASRATGSGKLFF. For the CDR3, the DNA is TGCAGTGCTAGCAGGGCAACTGGTTCTGGAAAACTGTTTTTT.

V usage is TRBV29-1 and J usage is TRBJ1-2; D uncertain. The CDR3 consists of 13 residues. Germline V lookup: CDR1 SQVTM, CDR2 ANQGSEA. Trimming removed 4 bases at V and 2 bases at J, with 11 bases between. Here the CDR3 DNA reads TGCAGCGTTGTTGGGGAAGCGAACTATGGCTACACCTTC. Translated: CSVVGEANYGYTF. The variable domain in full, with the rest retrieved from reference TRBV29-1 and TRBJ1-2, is SAVISQKPSRDICQRGTSLTIQCQVDSQVTMMFWYRQQPGQSLTLIATANQGSEATYESGFVIDKFPISRPNLTFSTLTVSNMSPEDSSIYLCSVVGEANYGYTFGSGTRLTVV.

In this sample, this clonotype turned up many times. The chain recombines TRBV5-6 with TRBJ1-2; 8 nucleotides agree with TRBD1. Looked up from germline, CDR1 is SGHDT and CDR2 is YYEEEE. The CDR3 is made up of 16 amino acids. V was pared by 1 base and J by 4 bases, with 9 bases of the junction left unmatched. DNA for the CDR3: TGTGCCAGCAGCTTGAGGGACAGGACCGTTGTCTATGGCTACACCTTC. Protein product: CASSLRDRTVVYGYTF.

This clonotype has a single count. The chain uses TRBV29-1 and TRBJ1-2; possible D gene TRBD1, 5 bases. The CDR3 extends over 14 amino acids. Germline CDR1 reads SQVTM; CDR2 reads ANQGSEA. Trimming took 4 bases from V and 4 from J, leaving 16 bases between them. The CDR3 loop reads CSVAGALMGYGYTF. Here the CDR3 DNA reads TGCAGCGTTGCCGGGGCGCTTATGGGCTATGGCTACACCTTC.

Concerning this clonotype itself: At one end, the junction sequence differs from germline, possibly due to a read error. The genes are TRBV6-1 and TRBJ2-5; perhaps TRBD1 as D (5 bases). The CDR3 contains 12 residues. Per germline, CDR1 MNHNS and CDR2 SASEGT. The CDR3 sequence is CASSRNRETQYF. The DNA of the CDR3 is TGCGCCAGCAGCAGAAACAGGGAGACCCAGTACTTC.

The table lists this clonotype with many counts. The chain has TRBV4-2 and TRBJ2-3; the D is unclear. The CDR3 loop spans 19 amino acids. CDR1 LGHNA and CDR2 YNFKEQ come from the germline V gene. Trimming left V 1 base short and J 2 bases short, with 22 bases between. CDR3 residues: CASSQGVGQRSIHTDTQYF. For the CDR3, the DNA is TGTGCCAGCAGCCAAGGCGTTGGTCAGCGTAGCATTCACACAGATACGCAGTATTTT.

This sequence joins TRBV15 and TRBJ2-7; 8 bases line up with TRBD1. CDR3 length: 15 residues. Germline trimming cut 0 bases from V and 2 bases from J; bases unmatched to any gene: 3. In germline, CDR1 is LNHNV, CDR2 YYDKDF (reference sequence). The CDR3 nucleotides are TGTGCCACCAGCAGAGAACCACAGGGGGCCTACGAGCAGTACTTC. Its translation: CATSREPQGAYEQYF.

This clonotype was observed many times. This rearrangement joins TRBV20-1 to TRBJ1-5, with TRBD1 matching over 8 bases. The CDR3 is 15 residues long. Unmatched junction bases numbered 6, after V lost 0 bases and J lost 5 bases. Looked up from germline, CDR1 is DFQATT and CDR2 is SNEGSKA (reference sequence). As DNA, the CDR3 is TGCAGTGCTAGAGATTTGGCAGGGGGCGATCAGCCCCAGCATTTT. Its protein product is CSARDLAGGDQPQHF.

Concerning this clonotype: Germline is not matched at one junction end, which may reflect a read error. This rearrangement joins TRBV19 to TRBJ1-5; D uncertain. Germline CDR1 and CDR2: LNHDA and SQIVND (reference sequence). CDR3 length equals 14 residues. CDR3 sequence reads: CASSTWLGNQPRHF. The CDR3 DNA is TGTGCCAGTAGTACCTGGTTGGGCAATCAGCCCCGGCATTTT.

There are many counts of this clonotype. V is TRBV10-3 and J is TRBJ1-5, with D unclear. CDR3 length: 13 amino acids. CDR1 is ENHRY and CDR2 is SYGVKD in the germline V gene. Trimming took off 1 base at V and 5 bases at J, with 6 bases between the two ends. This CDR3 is CAISEYGDQPQHF. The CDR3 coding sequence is TGTGCCATCAGTGAGTATGGGGATCAGCCCCAGCATTTT.

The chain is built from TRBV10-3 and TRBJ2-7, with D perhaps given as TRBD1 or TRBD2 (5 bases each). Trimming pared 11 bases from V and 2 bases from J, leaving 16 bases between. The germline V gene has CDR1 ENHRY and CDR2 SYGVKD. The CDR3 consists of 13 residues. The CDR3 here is CAHSRDGTYEQYF. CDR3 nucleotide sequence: TGTGCCCATTCCCGGGACGGAACCTACGAGCAGTACTTC.

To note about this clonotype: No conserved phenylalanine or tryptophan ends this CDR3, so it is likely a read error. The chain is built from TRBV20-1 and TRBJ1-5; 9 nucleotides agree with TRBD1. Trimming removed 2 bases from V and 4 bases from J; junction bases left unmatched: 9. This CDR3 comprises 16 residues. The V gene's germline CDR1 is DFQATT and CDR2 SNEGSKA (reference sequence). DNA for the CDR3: TGCAGTGCTAGATCATTCCGGGACAGGGAGAATCAGCCCCAGCATCTT. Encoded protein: CSARSFRDRENQPQHL.

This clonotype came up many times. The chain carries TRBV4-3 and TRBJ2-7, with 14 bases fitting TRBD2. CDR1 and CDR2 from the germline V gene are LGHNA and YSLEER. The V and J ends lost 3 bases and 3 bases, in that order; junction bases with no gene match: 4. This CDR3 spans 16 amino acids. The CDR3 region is CASSQAGLAGVYEQYF. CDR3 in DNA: TGCGCCAGCAGCCAGGCGGGACTAGCGGGAGTCTACGAGCAGTACTTC.

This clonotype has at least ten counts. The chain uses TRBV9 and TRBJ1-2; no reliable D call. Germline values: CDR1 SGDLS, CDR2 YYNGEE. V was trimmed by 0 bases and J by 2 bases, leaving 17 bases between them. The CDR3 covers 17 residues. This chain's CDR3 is CASSVAQWADSNYGYTF. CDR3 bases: TGTGCCAGCAGCGTAGCTCAGTGGGCAGACTCCAACTATGGCTACACCTTC.

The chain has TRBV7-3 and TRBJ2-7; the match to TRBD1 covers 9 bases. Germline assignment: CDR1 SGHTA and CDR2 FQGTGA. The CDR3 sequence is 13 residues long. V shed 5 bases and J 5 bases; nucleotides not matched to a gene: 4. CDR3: CASSLTGGNEQYF. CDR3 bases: TGTGCCAGCAGCCTGACAGGGGGAAACGAGCAGTACTTC.

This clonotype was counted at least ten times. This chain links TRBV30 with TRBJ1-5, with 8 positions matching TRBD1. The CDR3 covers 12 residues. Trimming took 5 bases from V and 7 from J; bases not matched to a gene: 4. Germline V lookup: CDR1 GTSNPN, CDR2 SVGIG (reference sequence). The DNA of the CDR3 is TGTGCCTGGGACAGGGGTAACCAGCCCCAGCATTTT. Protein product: CAWDRGNQPQHF.

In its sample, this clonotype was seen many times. DNA for the CDR3: TGTGCCAGCAGCCGGGCCGGGAGCGCTGGAAACACCATATATTTT. Translated: CASSRAGSAGNTIYF. The chain is built from TRBV7-3 and TRBJ1-3; D gene unclear. Germline V gene sequence: CDR1 SGHTA, CDR2 FQGTGA. The ends were cut back, 5 bases at V and 2 bases at J, with 13 bases in the middle. This CDR3 is built from 15 residues.

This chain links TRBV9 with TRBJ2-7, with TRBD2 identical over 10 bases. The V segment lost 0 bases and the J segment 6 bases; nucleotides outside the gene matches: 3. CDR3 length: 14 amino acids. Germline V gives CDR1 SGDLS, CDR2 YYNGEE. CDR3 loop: CASSVGLAGIEQYF. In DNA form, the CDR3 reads TGTGCCAGCAGCGTAGGACTAGCGGGCATCGAGCAGTACTTC.

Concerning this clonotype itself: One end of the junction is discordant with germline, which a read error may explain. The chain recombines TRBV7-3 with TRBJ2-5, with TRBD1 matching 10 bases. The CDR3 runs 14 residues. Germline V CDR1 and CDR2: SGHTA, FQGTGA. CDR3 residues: CASSNGQGVETQYF. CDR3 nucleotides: TGCGCCAGCAGCAACGGACAGGGGGTTGAGACCCAGTACTTC.

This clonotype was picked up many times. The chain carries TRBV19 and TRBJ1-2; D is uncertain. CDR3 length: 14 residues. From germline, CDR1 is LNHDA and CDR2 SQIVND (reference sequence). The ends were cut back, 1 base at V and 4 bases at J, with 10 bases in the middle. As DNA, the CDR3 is TGTGCCAGTAGTATAGGAACGAGGGCCTATGGCTACACCTTC. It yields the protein CASSIGTRAYGYTF.

This CDR3 is CASSFSGWRDYGYTF. The DNA of the CDR3 is TGTGCCAGCAGTTTTTCGGGCTGGCGGGACTATGGCTACACCTTC. The chain employs TRBV12-3 or TRBV12-4 and TRBJ1-2; no firm D call. Trimming took 3 bases from V and 3 from J, leaving 14 bases between them. The CDR3 spans 15 residues.

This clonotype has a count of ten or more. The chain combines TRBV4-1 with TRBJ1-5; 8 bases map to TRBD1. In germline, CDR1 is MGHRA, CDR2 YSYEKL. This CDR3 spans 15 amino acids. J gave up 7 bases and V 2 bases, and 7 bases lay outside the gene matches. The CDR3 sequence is CASSQNRGAGQPQHF. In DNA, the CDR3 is TGCGCCAGCAGCCAAAACAGGGGGGCAGGCCAGCCCCAGCATTTT.